This T cell receptor beta chain came from a study of cytomegalovirus exposure and HLA in healthy donors. Study background: Earlier, 150 million to 200 million T cells were analyzed, and 95 million to 140 million unique TCR beta sequences were found among them.

It was with 60 Vbeta and 13 Jbeta primers that the PCR ran. Sequencing used immunoSEQ multiplex PCR; TCRdb keeps in-frame clones, though not all of them. The sample has some 79,000 clones; 55% to 65% are singletons. This CDR3 spans 16 amino acids. The V and J ends lost 1 base and 1 base, in that order; junction bases with no gene match: 3. Germline loops: CDR1 SGHTA, CDR2 FQGNSA. This clonotype originated in a middle-aged woman in good health and CMV-seropositive. The chain joins TRBV7-2 to TRBJ2-5, with 10 bases fitting TRBD1. The sample taken for sequencing was PBMCs. The CDR3 sequence: CASSLGRTGGQETQYF. The CDR3 coding sequence is TGTGCCAGCAGCTTAGGGCGGACAGGGGGCCAAGAGACCCAGTACTTC.